The 24 T cell receptor beta chains given below trace back to one sample, sequenced in a study of cytomegalovirus exposure and HLA in healthy donors. Use of 60 Vbeta and 13 Jbeta primers characterized the PCR. Profiling relied on immunoSEQ multiplex PCR, and the TCRdb table lists in-frame clones only, not all of them. This sample has more than 200,000 clones, with approximately 70% found just once. Sequencing input: PBMCs. The receptors come from a man aged 40-49 years in good health and CMV-seropositive.

The V call is TRBV5-6, the J call TRBJ2-7; possible D gene TRBD1, 5 bases. This CDR3 has 13 amino acids. Germline lookup yields CDR1 SGHDT and CDR2 YYEEEE. V lost 5 bases and J 2 bases, leaving 11 bases between the germline ends. The CDR3 spells CASSMMGPYEQYF. CDR3 in DNA: TGTGCCAGCAGTATGATGGGGCCCTACGAGCAGTACTTC. The variable domain in full, completed from reference TRBV5-6 and TRBJ2-7, reads DAGVTQSPTHLIKTRGQQVTLRCSPKSGHDTVSWYQQALGQGPQFIFQYYEEEERQRGNFPDRFSGHQFPNYSSELNVNALLLGDSALYLCASSMMGPYEQYFGPGTRLTVT.

The sample holds a few counts of this clone. The chain carries TRBV25-1 and TRBJ2-1, with a weak D call TRBD2 (5 bases). Germline assignment: CDR1 MGHDK and CDR2 SYGVNS. The CDR3 sequence is 13 residues long. V was clipped by 6 bases and J by 4 bases, with 10 bases between them. CDR3 region: CASRSDLYNEQFF. The CDR3 coding sequence is TGTGCCAGCAGGTCGGACTTGTACAATGAGCAGTTCTTC.

The chain joins TRBV19 to TRBJ1-5; D might be TRBD1 (6 bases). V was cut by 7 bases and J by 4 bases, with 23 bases left in between. Germline values: CDR1 LNHDA, CDR2 SQIVND (reference sequence). The CDR3 is 17 residues long. CDR3 loop: CASIDRRFDNSNQPQHF. The CDR3, as DNA: TGTGCCAGTATTGACAGGAGGTTTGATAATTCAAATCAGCCCCAGCATTTT.

This clone was detected only a few times. The chain employs TRBV5-8 and TRBJ1-2; 8 positions match TRBD1. CDR1 is SGHTS and CDR2 is YDEGEE in the germline V gene. The CDR3 loop spans 14 amino acids. V was clipped by 5 bases and J by 3 bases; unmatched bases: 6. CDR3 protein: CASRSTGEHYGYTF. The CDR3 DNA reads as TGTGCCAGCAGGTCGACAGGGGAACACTATGGCTACACCTTC. The full variable domain, rest sourced from reference TRBV5-8 and TRBJ1-2, is EAGVTQSPTHLIKTRGQQATLRCSPISGHTSVYWYQQALGLGLQFLLWYDEGEERNRGNFPPRFSGRQFPNYSSELNVNALELEDSALYLCASRSTGEHYGYTFGSGTRLTVV.

The chain uses TRBV14 and TRBJ1-2; 8 bases map to TRBD1. V gave up 0 bases and J gave up 1 base; unmatched junction bases: 1. The CDR3 loop spans 15 amino acids. CDR1 and CDR2 (germline): SGHDN, FVKESK. The CDR3, as DNA: TGTGCCAGCAGCCAAGAAGGACAGGGTAACTATGGCTACACCTTC. Translating it yields CASSQEGQGNYGYTF.

The count of this clone is one. This chain uses TRBV6-1 with TRBJ1-5; D is undetermined. CDR3 length: 12 amino acids. Germline-derived CDR1 and CDR2 are MNHNS and SASEGT. V was cut by 2 bases and J by 9 bases, with 8 bases left in between. The CDR3, as DNA: TGTGCCAGCAGTGAACCAGGAATGCCCCAGCATTTT. It codes for CASSEPGMPQHF.

The rearrangement joins TRBV6-1 to TRBJ2-1; 12 bases are shared with TRBD1. The CDR3 has 15 residues. Germline CDR1 reads MNHNS; CDR2 reads SASEGT. V was clipped by 6 bases and J by 6 bases; unmatched bases: 6. CDR3 residues: CASSRDRGRGNEQFF. In nucleotides, the CDR3 is TGTGCCAGCAGCCGGGACAGGGGGCGAGGCAATGAGCAGTTCTTC.

J is TRBJ2-3 and V is TRBV4-1; maybe TRBD1 (5 bases). The germline CDR1 and CDR2 sequences are MGHRA and YSYEKL. V was cut by 2 bases and J by 0 bases, with 15 bases left in between. The CDR3 has 17 amino acids. The CDR3 DNA reads TGCGCCAGCAGCCAACTCCCACAGGCCTCTAGCACAGATACGCAGTATTTT. It specifies CASSQLPQASSTDTQYF.

The chain recombines TRBV16 with TRBJ2-7; 7 bases map to TRBD1. Germline V gives CDR1 KGHSY, CDR2 FQNENV. There are 15 residues in the CDR3. The V gene end was trimmed by 4 bases and the J gene end by 0 bases; junction bases not matched to a gene: 6. The CDR3 nucleotides read TGTGCCAGCAGCCCTTCGGACAGGAACTCCTACGAGCAGTACTTC. This encodes CASSPSDRNSYEQYF.

V usage is TRBV27 and J usage is TRBJ2-3; 7 bases fit TRBD1. The CDR3 length is 15 residues. Germline CDR1 is MNHEY and CDR2 is SMNVEV (reference sequence). V was clipped by 4 bases and J by 1 base; unmatched bases: 5. CDR3 DNA sequence: TGTGCCAGCAGTTCCCACAGGGGTGGCACAGATACGCAGTATTTT. Protein product: CASSSHRGGTDTQYF.

The gene calls are TRBV28 and TRBJ1-1; D call uncertain. Germline CDR1 and CDR2: MDHEN and SYDVKM. This CDR3 is built from 13 residues. Deletions cut 2 bases from V and 5 bases from J, with 9 bases between. CDR3 residues: CASSLIAGTEAFF. CDR3 nucleotide sequence: TGTGCCAGCAGTTTAATTGCGGGGACTGAAGCTTTCTTT.

In this sample, this clone turned up a few times. V usage is TRBV27 and J usage is TRBJ1-4; 8 nucleotides match TRBD1. Germline V lookup: CDR1 MNHEY, CDR2 SMNVEV (reference sequence). This CDR3 comprises 14 residues. After removal of 0 bases from V and 12 bases from J, the junction contained 6 bases not matched to a gene. CDR3 loop: CASSLSLGTGELFF. CDR3 sequence (DNA): TGTGCCAGCAGTTTATCTCTCGGGACAGGCGAACTGTTTTTT. Filled out from reference TRBV27 and TRBJ1-4, the complete variable domain reads EAQVTQNPRYLITVTGKKLTVTCSQNMNHEYMSWYRQDPGLGLRQIYYSMNVEVTDKGDVPEGYKVSRKEKRNFPLILESPSPNQTSLYFCASSLSLGTGELFFGSGTQLSVL.

This clone turned up a few times. The chain is built from TRBV5-4 and TRBJ1-6; 7 bases are a match to TRBD1. Trimming cost V 3 bases and J 14 bases; bases outside gene matches: 17. The CDR3 has 16 residues. CDR1 is SGHNT and CDR2 is YYREEE in the germline V gene (reference sequence). Here the CDR3 reads CASSSRTGSPLVALHF. CDR3 DNA: TGTGCCAGCAGCTCACGGACAGGAAGCCCACTAGTAGCCCTCCACTTT. The complete variable domain, with remaining parts taken from reference TRBV5-4 and TRBJ1-6, reads ETGVTQSPTHLIKTRGQQVTLRCSSQSGHNTVSWYQQALGQGPQFIFQYYREEENGRGNFPPRFSGLQFPNYSSELNVNALELDDSALYLCASSSRTGSPLVALHFGNGTRLTVT.

This rearrangement joins TRBV9 to TRBJ2-2, with D possibly TRBD2 on 6 matching bases. The CDR3 runs 14 residues. V dropped 0 bases and J dropped 6 bases, with 9 bases sitting between them. In germline, CDR1 is SGDLS, CDR2 YYNGEE. The CDR3 DNA reads TGTGCCAGCAGCGTAGCCGGGACTCCCGGGGAGCTGTTTTTT. It translates to CASSVAGTPGELFF.

A single count supports this clone. This chain connects TRBV9 to TRBJ2-3; D is perhaps TRBD1 (5 bases). Trimming took 6 bases from V and 2 from J, leaving 16 bases between them. Germline CDR1 reads SGDLS; CDR2 reads YYNGEE. This CDR3 comprises 15 residues. CDR3 DNA: TGTGCCAGCAACCCTGGGGCCTTCCCCACAGATACGCAGTATTTT. Its translation is CASNPGAFPTDTQYF.

This clone was counted a few times. The rearrangement links TRBV5-4 to TRBJ1-5; 8 bases map to TRBD1. Germline trimming cut 4 bases from V and 1 base from J; bases unmatched to any gene: 4. CDR1 is SGHNT and CDR2 is YYREEE in the germline V gene (reference sequence). The CDR3 has 15 residues. The CDR3 nucleotides are TGTGCCAGCAGCCTCGACAGGGGAAGCAATCAGCCCCAGCATTTT. It is translated as CASSLDRGSNQPQHF.

This sequence joins TRBV2 and TRBJ1-1, with 7 bases aligning to TRBD1. The CDR3 is 14 amino acids. Germline V gene lookup returns CDR1 SNHLY and CDR2 FYNNEI. Trimming took 4 bases from V and 4 from J; bases not matched to a gene: 6. This CDR3 is CASSVDRVSTEAFF. The CDR3 DNA reads as TGTGCCAGCAGTGTAGACAGGGTGAGCACTGAAGCTTTCTTT. Full variable domain (missing parts from reference TRBV2 and TRBJ1-1): EPEVTQTPSHQVTQMGQEVILRCVPISNHLYFYWYRQILGQKVEFLVSFYNNEISEKSEIFDDQFSVERPDGSNFTLKIRSTKLEDSAMYFCASSVDRVSTEAFFGQGTRLTVV.

In nucleotides, the CDR3 is TGTGCCAGCAGTCCCACCGGGACAGGGCCCTACGAGCAGTACTTC. It translates to CASSPTGTGPYEQYF. The genes are TRBV6-5 and TRBJ2-7, with 9 bases lining up with TRBD1. Trimming cost V 5 bases and J 2 bases; bases outside gene matches: 7. This CDR3 is 15 amino acids long. From germline, CDR1 is MNHEY and CDR2 SVGAGI.

This chain joins TRBV7-2 and TRBJ2-7; TRBD2 is a possible D gene (5 bases). Trimming shortened V by 0 bases and J by 7 bases, and 10 bases separated the two germline ends. This CDR3 is 13 amino acids long. Germline CDR1 SGHTA, CDR2 FQGNSA. CDR3 coding DNA: TGTGCCAGCAGCTTAGCGGCTAGCACAGAGCAGTACTTC. Its translation is CASSLAASTEQYF. Full variable domain (outside the CDR3, taken from reference TRBV7-2 and TRBJ2-7): GAGVSQSPSNKVTEKGKDVELRCDPISGHTALYWYRQSLGQGLEFLIYFQGNSAPDKSGLPSDRFSAERTGGSVSTLTIQRTQQEDSAVYLCASSLAASTEQYFGPGTRLTVT.

This rearrangement joins TRBV19 to TRBJ2-4; a possible D gene is TRBD2 (5 bases). V was shortened by 6 bases and J by 4 bases, with 16 bases between the two germline ends. The CDR3 totals 15 residues. The germline CDR1 and CDR2 sequences are LNHDA and SQIVND (reference sequence). The DNA for the CDR3 is TGTGCCAGTAGCTCAGTAGGTAGCGAAAAAAACATTCAGTACTTC. Translated, it gives CASSSVGSEKNIQYF.

This sequence joins TRBV6-1 and TRBJ1-1; D uncertain. Trimming left V 7 bases short and J 0 bases short, with 12 bases between. The CDR3 has 14 amino acids. From germline, CDR1 is MNHNS and CDR2 SASEGT. The DNA for the CDR3 is TGTGCCAGCAAACCCCGGGGTATGAACACTGAAGCTTTCTTT. It translates to CASKPRGMNTEAFF.

The chain has TRBV28 and TRBJ1-1, with D unclear. The CDR3 contains 14 residues. From germline, CDR1 is MDHEN and CDR2 SYDVKM. Deletions cut 7 bases from V and 4 bases from J, with 16 bases between. DNA for the CDR3: TGTGCCAGCACCCTTTTCCAGATCCGCACTGAAGCTTTCTTT. Its protein product is CASTLFQIRTEAFF.

This clone has more than one count but fewer than ten. The same CDR3 also results from other DNA sequences found in this sample. The chain recombines TRBV7-2 with TRBJ2-7; 8 bases match TRBD1. V was pared by 1 base and J by 5 bases, with 4 bases of the junction left unmatched. Germline V gives CDR1 SGHTA, CDR2 FQGNSA. The CDR3 length is 14 residues. The CDR3 reads CASSLVAGGNEQYF. DNA of the CDR3: TGTGCCAGCAGCTTAGTTGCAGGGGGCAACGAGCAGTACTTC.

This chain uses TRBV6-5 with TRBJ2-7; 9 bases agree with TRBD1. V shed 5 bases and J 6 bases; nucleotides not matched to a gene: 2. This CDR3 is built from 12 residues. CDR1 is MNHEY, CDR2 SVGAGI, per germline. CDR3 coding DNA: TGTGCCAGCAGTCGACAGGGGGGCGAGCAGTACTTC. It specifies CASSRQGGEQYF.